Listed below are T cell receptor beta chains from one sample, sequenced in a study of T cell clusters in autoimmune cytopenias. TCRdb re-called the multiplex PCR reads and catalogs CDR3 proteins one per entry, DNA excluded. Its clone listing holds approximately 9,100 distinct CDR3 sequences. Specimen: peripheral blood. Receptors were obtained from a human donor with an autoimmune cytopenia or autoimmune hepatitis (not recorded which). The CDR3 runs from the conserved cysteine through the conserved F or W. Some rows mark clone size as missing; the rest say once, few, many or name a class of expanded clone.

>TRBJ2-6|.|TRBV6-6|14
CASSPSRGANVLTF
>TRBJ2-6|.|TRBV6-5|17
CASKSILSLSGANVLTF
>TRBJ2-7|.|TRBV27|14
CASRWTSGSYEQYF
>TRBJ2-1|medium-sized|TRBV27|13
CASSFWMNNEQFF
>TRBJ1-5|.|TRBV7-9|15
CASSPSGGPNQPQHF
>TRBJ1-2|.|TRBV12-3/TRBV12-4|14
CASRDRASYYGYTF
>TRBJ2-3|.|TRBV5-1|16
CASSSPRGSGTDTQYF
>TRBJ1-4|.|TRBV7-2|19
CASSPRGTGALTTNEKLFF
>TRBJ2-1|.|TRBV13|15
CASSEGLADYNEQFF
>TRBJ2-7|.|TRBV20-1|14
CSAIGLAGVGEQYF
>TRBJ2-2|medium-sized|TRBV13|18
CASSLGGLAGGRGGELFF
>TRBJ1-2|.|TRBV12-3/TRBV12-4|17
CASSFRTQADRRASYTF
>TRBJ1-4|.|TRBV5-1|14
CASSQLGTNEKLFF
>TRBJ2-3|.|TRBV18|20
CASSLSGTSGRTGNTDTQYF
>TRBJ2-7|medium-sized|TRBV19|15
CASSISYQSTYEQYF
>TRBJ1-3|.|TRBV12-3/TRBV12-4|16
CASSSGQAYSGNTIYF
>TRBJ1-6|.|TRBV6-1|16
CASSPGWTAYNSPLHF
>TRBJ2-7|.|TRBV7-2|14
CASSLGSGTGEQYF
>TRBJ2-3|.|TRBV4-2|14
CASSQETSGRAQYF
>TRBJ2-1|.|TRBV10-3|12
CAISESANEQFF
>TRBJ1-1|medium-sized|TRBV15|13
CATSRDMNTEAFF
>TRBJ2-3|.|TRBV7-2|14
CASSRGGNTDTQYF
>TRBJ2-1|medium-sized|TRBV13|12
CASSPGTVEQFF
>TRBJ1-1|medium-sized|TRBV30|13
CACGWRGNTEAFF
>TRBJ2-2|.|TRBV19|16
CASSIGGSRPTGELFF
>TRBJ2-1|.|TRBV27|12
CASSLRHGEQFF
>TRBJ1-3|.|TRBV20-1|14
CSAGDRGSGNTIYF
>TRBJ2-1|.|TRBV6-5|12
CASSQMNNEQFF
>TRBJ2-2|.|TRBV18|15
CASSPRGVSTGELFF
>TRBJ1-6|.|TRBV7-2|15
CASSANRVYNSPLHF
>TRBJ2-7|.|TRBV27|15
CASSSPGQGIYEQYF
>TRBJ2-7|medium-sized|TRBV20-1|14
CSAPGTSVTYEQYF
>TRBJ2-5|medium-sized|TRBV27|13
CASSLYGPETQYF
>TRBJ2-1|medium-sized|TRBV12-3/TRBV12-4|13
CASSGGRANEQFF
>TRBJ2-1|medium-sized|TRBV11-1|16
CASSPPILSSYNEQFF
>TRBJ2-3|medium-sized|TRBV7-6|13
CASSLGGPDTQYF
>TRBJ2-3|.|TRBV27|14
CASSSPMEGDTQYF
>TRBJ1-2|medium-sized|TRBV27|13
CASRLTSHYGYTF
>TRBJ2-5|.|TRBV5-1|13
CASSFKGMETQYF
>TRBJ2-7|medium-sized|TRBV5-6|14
CASTMQGTAYEQYF
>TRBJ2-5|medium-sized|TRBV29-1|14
CSATLTGGGETQYF
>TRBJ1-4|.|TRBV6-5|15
CASNPGADGYEKLFF
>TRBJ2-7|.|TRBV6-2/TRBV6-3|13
CASRRGQFYEQYF
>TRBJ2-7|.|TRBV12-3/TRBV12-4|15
CASSATSGRTYEQYF
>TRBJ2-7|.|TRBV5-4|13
CASSFRGTYEQYF
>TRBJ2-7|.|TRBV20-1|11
CSASRVGEQYF
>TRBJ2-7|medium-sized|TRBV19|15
CASSITAGPPNEQYF
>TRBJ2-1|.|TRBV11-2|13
CASSFEEQSEQFF
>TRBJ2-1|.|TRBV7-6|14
CASSRQGNYNEQFF
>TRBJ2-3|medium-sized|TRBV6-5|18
CASSYSREGEARTDTQYF
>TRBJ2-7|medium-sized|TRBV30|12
CAWSANAYEQYF
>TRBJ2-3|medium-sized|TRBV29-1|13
CSVGQGVGDTQYF
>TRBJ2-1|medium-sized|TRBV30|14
CARGEGGLYNEQFF
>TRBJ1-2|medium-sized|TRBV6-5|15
CASRLRWEGSYGYTF